One and the same sample provided the 16 T cell receptor beta chains below, sequenced in a study of regulatory T cells in long-lasting Graves disease. Time point denoted: persistent/refractory GD, antithyroid drugs over 5 years with positive TRAb. Scientists built the TCR library using RNA that was extracted from PBMCs. To make TCR beta libraries, researchers used iRepertoire HTBI primers and Arm-PCR of CDR3 regions. One entry per CDR3 protein results from TCRdb running MiXCR on the multiplex PCR reads. The sample has some 430,000 distinct CDR3 sequences, 20% to 25% seen once. Specimen: peripheral blood mononuclear cells (PBMCs), collected when the disease was refractory, from a patient treated with antithyroid drugs. These receptors originate from a female donor with Graves disease.

The chain carries TRBV19 and TRBJ2-5; D is uncertain. V shed 3 bases and J shed 5 bases, with 7 bases lying between them. Germline V gives CDR1 LNHDA, CDR2 SQIVND (reference sequence). The CDR3 is made up of 12 amino acids. The CDR3 DNA reads TGTGCCAGTAGTATCCCATGGGAGACCCAGTACTTC. Its protein is CASSIPWETQYF.

This clonotype has more than one count but fewer than ten. The chain joins TRBV9 to TRBJ1-2; D might be TRBD1 (5 bases). CDR1 and CDR2 from the germline V gene are SGDLS and YYNGEE. CDR3 size: 16 residues. Trimming pared 0 bases from V and 0 bases from J, leaving 12 bases between. The chain's CDR3 is CASSVARAGTNYGYTF. Here the CDR3 DNA reads TGTGCCAGCAGCGTAGCTCGGGCAGGGACTAACTATGGCTACACCTTC.

The CDR3 nucleotides read TGTGCCAGCAGCCCGGACAGGGGCCGGTTCCGAGCTTTCTTT. As protein: CASSPDRGRFRAFF. This sequence joins TRBV7-2 and TRBJ1-1; 9 bases are a match to TRBD1. The CDR3 loop spans 14 amino acids. CDR1 and CDR2 (germline): SGHTA, FQGNSA. After removal of 5 bases from V and 10 bases from J, the junction contained 11 bases not matched to a gene.

CDR3 loop: CASSQDEVTNGGETQYF. In DNA, the CDR3 is TGCGCCAGCAGCCAAGATGAGGTAACCAACGGAGGAGAGACCCAGTACTTC. J is TRBJ2-5 and V is TRBV4-3; D possibly corresponds to TRBD2 (5 bases). V was shortened by 0 bases and J by 4 bases, with 18 bases between the two germline ends. Germline assignment: CDR1 LGHNA and CDR2 YSLEER. The CDR3 sequence is 17 residues long.

The chain is built from TRBV9 and TRBJ2-7, with D perhaps TRBD1 (5 bases). In germline, CDR1 is SGDLS, CDR2 YYNGEE. The CDR3 totals 14 residues. Trimming removed 0 bases from V and 0 bases from J, with 7 bases in between. CDR3 residues: CASSVARDSYEQYF. In DNA form, the CDR3 reads TGTGCCAGCAGCGTAGCCAGGGACTCCTACGAGCAGTACTTC.

At least ten counts were recorded for this clonotype. This chain links TRBV6-5 with TRBJ2-2; D perhaps matches TRBD2 (5 bases). Germline loops: CDR1 MNHEY, CDR2 SVGAGI. The V gene lost 2 bases and the J gene lost 6 bases, with 10 bases spanning the gap. The CDR3 is made up of 14 amino acids. The chain's CDR3 is CASSYERSAGELFF. The CDR3, as DNA: TGTGCCAGCAGTTACGAGCGTAGCGCCGGGGAGCTGTTTTTT.

This clonotype was seen more than once but under ten times. The V gene is TRBV24-1, the J gene TRBJ2-5, with 11 bases fitting TRBD1. V lost 4 bases and J lost 5; bases outside the gene matches: 11. Germline CDR1 and CDR2: KGHDR and SFDVKD. The CDR3 runs 17 residues. The CDR3: CATSEKWDRGMRETQYF. CDR3 DNA sequence: TGTGCCACCAGTGAAAAATGGGACAGGGGGATGAGGGAGACCCAGTACTTC.

The table lists this clonotype with a few counts. V is TRBV11-2 and J is TRBJ1-2; D possibly corresponds to TRBD1 (5 bases). Germline V gene lookup returns CDR1 SGHAT and CDR2 FQNNGV. The CDR3 contains 13 residues. The V and J ends lost 4 bases and 7 bases respectively, with 13 bases between them. The CDR3 DNA sequence: TGTGCCAGCAGCTCGGGGGGGAGAGTTGGCTACACCTTC. It is translated as CASSSGGRVGYTF.

This clonotype appeared a few times. The chain recombines TRBV18 with TRBJ2-5, with a tentative D call TRBD2 (6 bases). V was shortened by 3 bases and J by 3 bases, with 11 bases between the two germline ends. This CDR3 region has 14 residues. Germline V gene lookup returns CDR1 KGHSH and CDR2 LQKENI. DNA of the CDR3: TGTGCCAGCTCACCCCCGGGAGTGAAAGAGACCCAGTACTTC. It translates to CASSPPGVKETQYF.

This chain uses TRBV9 with TRBJ2-5; D uncertain. This CDR3 contains 14 residues. Looked up from germline, CDR1 is SGDLS and CDR2 is YYNGEE. Trimming shortened V by 0 bases and J by 6 bases, and 12 bases separated the two germline ends. The chain's CDR3 is CASSVEGMGKTQYF. The CDR3, as DNA: TGTGCCAGCAGCGTAGAAGGAATGGGAAAGACCCAGTACTTC.

This clonotype occurred once. A read error may account for a junction end that differs from germline. This chain links TRBV11-2 with TRBJ2-2; D remains unclear. CDR3 length: 12 residues. Germline V lookup: CDR1 SGHAT, CDR2 FQNNGV. The CDR3 nucleotides are TGTACCAGCAGCTTATTTTCCGGGGAGCTGTTTTTT. It specifies CTSSLFSGELFF.

This clonotype was observed many times. This chain joins TRBV5-6 and TRBJ1-2, with TRBD1 as a possible D gene (5 bases). Germline assignment: CDR1 SGHDT and CDR2 YYEEEE. The CDR3 is 15 amino acids. Trimming left V 4 bases short and J 5 bases short, with 18 bases between. This CDR3 is CASSAAIQGIYGYTF. The CDR3 nucleotides read TGTGCCAGCAGCGCAGCCATTCAGGGTATTTATGGCTACACCTTC.

This chain joins TRBV6-2 or TRBV6-3 and TRBJ1-1; 8 bases line up with TRBD1. With 5 bases clipped from V and 0 bases from J, the junction kept 8 bases outside the gene matches. The CDR3 is 16 amino acids. The germline CDR1 and CDR2 sequences are MNHEY and SVGEGT. The CDR3 sequence is CASSHRTGIMNTEAFF. CDR3 in DNA: TGTGCCAGCAGTCACCGGACAGGGATCATGAACACTGAAGCTTTCTTT.

The V and J genes are TRBV19 and TRBJ2-4; D is unresolved. CDR3 length: 13 amino acids. V shed 2 bases and J shed 15 bases, with 17 bases lying between them. Germline values: CDR1 LNHDA, CDR2 SQIVND (reference sequence). CDR3 in DNA: TGTGCCAGTAGTATAACCGGCGTCGCGGAGCGGTACTTC. This encodes CASSITGVAERYF.

The CDR3 reads CASRGQGALLETQYF. In DNA form, the CDR3 reads TGTGCCAGCAGGGGACAGGGAGCCCTTTTAGAGACCCAGTACTTC. The V and J genes are TRBV5-6 and TRBJ2-5; 9 bases are a match to TRBD1. After removal of 5 bases from V and 4 bases from J, the junction contained 9 bases not matched to a gene. Germline loops: CDR1 SGHDT, CDR2 YYEEEE. The CDR3 has 15 residues.

This chain joins TRBV4-1 and TRBJ2-7; TRBD2 matches at 7 bases. The CDR3 totals 15 residues. Germline V lookup: CDR1 MGHRA, CDR2 YSYEKL. V lost 2 bases and J lost 0; bases outside the gene matches: 4. In nucleotides, the CDR3 is TGCGCCAGCAGCCAACTTCTAGCGGTCTCCTACGAGCAGTACTTC. Translating gives CASSQLLAVSYEQYF.